This TCR beta chain stems from a study of spatial heterogeneity in lung cancer. Sample time point: blood at routine non-recurrence follow-up after resection. There are many counts of this clonotype. TCRdb re-analysed the 5' RACE reads in MiXCR, keeping a single row per CDR3 protein. The table shows 9,500 to 13,000 distinct CDR3 sequences, with roughly 9.1% occurring only once. Trimming shortened V by 4 bases and J by 4 bases, and 16 bases separated the two germline ends. Germline V gene lookup returns CDR1 MNHNY and CDR2 SVGAGI (reference sequence). The CDR3 length is 16 residues. The specimen was PBMCs, collected at follow-up. The V and J genes are TRBV6-6 and TRBJ2-2, with D possibly called TRBD1 or TRBD2 (5 bases each). This TCR derives from a female donor with early-stage non-small cell lung cancer. The CDR3 DNA sequence: TGTGCCAGCAGTTTCACAGGTAGAGGAGGCACCGGGGAGCTGTTTTTT. This gives the protein CASSFTGRGGTGELFF.